One and the same sample provided the 20 T cell receptor beta chains below, sequenced in a study of T cell changes during pregnancy in multiple sclerosis. Some clones are missing from TCRdb's copy, which holds only in-frame ones; the method was immunoSEQ multiplex PCR. This table has approximately 82,000 clones, about 93% appearing once. This specimen consisted of CD4+ T cells from peripheral blood mononuclear cells, obtained in the second trimester of pregnancy. The receptors stem from a female donor with multiple sclerosis, enrolled in a pregnancy study.

The chain links TRBV7-9 to TRBJ2-5, with 13 bases matching TRBD2. Unmatched junction bases numbered 10, after V lost 4 bases and J lost 5 bases. The CDR3 spans 17 residues. The germline V gene encodes CDR1 SEHNR and CDR2 FQNEAQ (reference sequence). The CDR3: CASSSRGLAGEGETQYF. The DNA of the CDR3 is TGTGCCAGCAGCTCCCGTGGACTAGCGGGAGAGGGGGAGACCCAGTACTTC.

This rearrangement joins TRBV5-5 to TRBJ2-5; D not resolved. The V end was cut by 0 bases, the J end by 3 bases, with 12 bases between. Germline CDR1 and CDR2: SGHKS and YYEKEE (reference sequence). This CDR3 region has 15 residues. The CDR3 spells CASSLALTRKETQYF. The CDR3 DNA is TGTGCCAGCAGCTTGGCCCTGACTCGGAAAGAGACCCAGTACTTC.

The chain joins TRBV2 to TRBJ2-5; D is perhaps TRBD1 (6 bases). The CDR3 totals 12 residues. V was cut by 6 bases and J by 13 bases, with 18 bases left in between. Germline loops: CDR1 SNHLY, CDR2 FYNNEI. The CDR3 here is CASSEIGGRGYF. The CDR3, as DNA: TGTGCCAGCAGCGAGATAGGGGGACGAGGGTACTTC.

V gene TRBV5-4 combines with J gene TRBJ2-5; TRBD2 agrees at 7 bases. In germline, CDR1 is SGHNT, CDR2 YYREEE (reference sequence). The CDR3 sequence is 15 residues long. J gave up 5 bases and V 4 bases, and 11 bases lay outside the gene matches. The CDR3 DNA sequence: TGTGCCAGCAGCCCCCCAGGAGCGGGGAGCGAGACCCAGTACTTC. Its protein is CASSPPGAGSETQYF.

The chain uses TRBV29-1 and TRBJ2-1; no reliable D call. There are 14 residues in the CDR3. The V end lost 5 bases, the J end lost 9 bases, and 20 bases lay between the germline ends. Germline assignment: CDR1 SQVTM and CDR2 ANQGSEA. CDR3: CSVCILCGGTEQFF. The CDR3 nucleotides read TGCAGCGTTTGTATACTATGCGGCGGAACTGAGCAGTTCTTC.

V and J are TRBV11-1 and TRBJ2-2; TRBD1 agrees at 8 bases. The CDR3 sequence is 17 residues long. V was clipped by 5 bases and J by 1 base; unmatched bases: 9. CDR1 is SGHAT and CDR2 is FQDESV in the germline V gene (reference sequence). CDR3 residues: CASSRRTGRRNTGELFF. DNA for the CDR3: TGTGCCAGCAGCCGGAGGACAGGGAGGAGGAACACCGGGGAGCTGTTTTTT.

In its sample, this clone was seen once. This chain connects TRBV10-3 to TRBJ2-1; 10 positions match TRBD2. Unmatched junction bases numbered 8, after V lost 6 bases and J lost 0 bases. The germline V gene encodes CDR1 ENHRY and CDR2 SYGVKD. The CDR3 length is 17 residues. This CDR3 reads CAISGLAEVNSYNEQFF. The CDR3 nucleotides read TGTGCCATCAGCGGACTAGCGGAGGTAAACTCCTACAATGAGCAGTTCTTC.

The J gene is TRBJ2-3, the V gene TRBV28; 8 nucleotides agree with TRBD1. V lost 6 bases, J lost 6 bases, and 11 bases stayed unmatched. The CDR3 runs 15 residues. The germline CDR1 and CDR2 sequences are MDHEN and SYDVKM. The CDR3 region is CASSIRDRRVDTQYF. DNA of the CDR3: TGTGCCAGCAGCATAAGGGACAGGAGAGTTGATACGCAGTATTTT.

The chain joins TRBV6-5 to TRBJ2-7; 9 bases fit TRBD2. The V gene end was trimmed by 1 base and the J gene end by 9 bases; junction bases not matched to a gene: 7. The CDR3 sequence is 14 residues long. CDR1 is MNHEY, CDR2 SVGAGI, per germline. The CDR3 coding sequence is TGTGCCAGCAGTTACTACCGACTAGCGGAACTGCAGTACTTC. Its protein product is CASSYYRLAELQYF.

The V call is TRBV7-2, the J call TRBJ2-1; 9 bases line up with TRBD2. CDR3 size: 15 residues. Trimming at V came to 1 base and at J to 4 bases, leaving 2 bases not matched to a gene. The germline V gene encodes CDR1 SGHTA and CDR2 FQGNSA. CDR3 bases: TGTGCCAGCAGCTTAGAGGCGGGGGGGTACAATGAGCAGTTCTTC. As protein: CASSLEAGGYNEQFF.

The gene calls are TRBV5-4 and TRBJ1-1, with TRBD1 identical over 7 bases. Germline assignment: CDR1 SGHNT and CDR2 YYREEE (reference sequence). The junction had 4 bases not matched to a gene; V was cut back by 4 bases and J by 4 bases. The CDR3 loop spans 13 amino acids. CDR3 sequence (DNA): TGTGCCAGCAGCATCGGGACAGCCACTGAAGCTTTCTTT. This sequence encodes CASSIGTATEAFF.

The chain links TRBV5-6 to TRBJ1-2, with TRBD1 identical over 9 bases. Germline values: CDR1 SGHDT, CDR2 YYEEEE. There are 13 residues in the CDR3. With 5 bases clipped from V and 8 bases from J, the junction kept 7 bases outside the gene matches. CDR3 amino acids: CASRTGGELGYTF. CDR3 nucleotides: TGTGCCAGCAGAACAGGGGGCGAGTTAGGCTACACCTTC.

V and J are TRBV5-6 and TRBJ2-1; D ambiguous. The V gene lost 2 bases and the J gene lost 9 bases, with 6 bases spanning the gap. Germline V gives CDR1 SGHDT, CDR2 YYEEEE. The CDR3 totals 11 residues. CDR3 sequence reads: CASSLSVEQFF. The CDR3 nucleotides read TGTGCCAGCAGCTTATCCGTTGAGCAGTTCTTC.

The gene calls are TRBV28 and TRBJ2-1; tentative D call: TRBD2 (6 bases). CDR3 length: 15 residues. Trimming cost V 2 bases and J 6 bases, with 14 bases left between them. Germline CDR1 and CDR2: MDHEN and SYDVKM. The CDR3 DNA sequence: TGTGCCAGCAGTTTAGGTGGGAGGCCCCTCAATGAGCAGTTCTTC. Encoded protein: CASSLGGRPLNEQFF.

The rearrangement links TRBV2 to TRBJ1-6; tentative D call: TRBD1 (6 bases). Trimming removed 10 bases at V and 5 bases at J, with 9 bases between. Looked up from germline, CDR1 is SNHLY and CDR2 is FYNNEI. This CDR3 spans 12 amino acids. Written as DNA, the CDR3 is TGTGCCAAGGGGGGGAATAATTCACCCCTCCACTTT. It specifies CAKGGNNSPLHF.

The CDR3 protein is CASSSGVGLGKLFF. DNA for the CDR3: TGTGCCAGCAGCTCAGGGGTGGGGCTTGGGAAACTGTTTTTT. The chain carries TRBV6-5 and TRBJ1-4; maybe TRBD1 (6 bases). The CDR3 has 14 amino acids. V was clipped by 6 bases and J by 11 bases, with 19 bases between them. The germline gives CDR1 MNHEY, CDR2 SVGAGI.

The chain combines TRBV30 with TRBJ1-2; D ambiguous. Between the trimmed V and J ends, which lost 1 base and 7 bases, there was a span of 13 bases. Germline-derived CDR1 and CDR2 are GTSNPN and SVGIG (reference sequence). The CDR3 totals 13 residues. The CDR3: CAWSAGSPGGYTF. For the CDR3, the DNA is TGTGCCTGGAGTGCCGGGTCGCCCGGTGGCTACACCTTC. The whole variable domain, remainder taken from reference TRBV30 and TRBJ1-2, is SQTIHQWPATLVQPVGSPLSLECTVEGTSNPNLYWYRQAAGRGLQLLFYSVGIGQISSEVPQNLSASRPQDRQFILSSKKLLLSDSGFYLCAWSAGSPGGYTFGSGTRLTVV.

The CDR3 sequence is CASSLFPTVLAKNIQYF. CDR3 coding DNA: TGTGCCAGCAGCTTATTCCCGACAGTACTAGCCAAAAACATTCAGTACTTC. J is TRBJ2-4 and V is TRBV7-2, with D possibly TRBD1 on 5 matching bases. With 2 bases removed from V and 0 bases from J, the gap between germline ends came to 14 bases. The CDR3 consists of 17 residues. The V gene's germline CDR1 is SGHTA and CDR2 FQGNSA.

This clone was counted between two and nine times. The chain combines TRBV10-3 with TRBJ1-1; TRBD1 might be the D (6 bases). This CDR3 has 14 residues. V gave up 4 bases and J gave up 1 base, with 10 bases separating them. Germline CDR1 and CDR2: ENHRY and SYGVKD. CDR3 in amino acids: CAISADRENTEAFF. CDR3 DNA sequence: TGTGCCATCAGTGCGGACAGAGAGAACACTGAAGCTTTCTTT.

The chain employs TRBV4-1 and TRBJ2-7; 9 bases map to TRBD1. V lost 3 bases, J lost 0 bases, and 6 bases stayed unmatched. CDR3 length: 16 amino acids. CDR1 is MGHRA, CDR2 YSYEKL, per germline. CDR3 DNA: TGCGCCAGCAGCCAGGTAGGACAGGGGCGCTCCTACGAGCAGTACTTC. It yields the protein CASSQVGQGRSYEQYF.